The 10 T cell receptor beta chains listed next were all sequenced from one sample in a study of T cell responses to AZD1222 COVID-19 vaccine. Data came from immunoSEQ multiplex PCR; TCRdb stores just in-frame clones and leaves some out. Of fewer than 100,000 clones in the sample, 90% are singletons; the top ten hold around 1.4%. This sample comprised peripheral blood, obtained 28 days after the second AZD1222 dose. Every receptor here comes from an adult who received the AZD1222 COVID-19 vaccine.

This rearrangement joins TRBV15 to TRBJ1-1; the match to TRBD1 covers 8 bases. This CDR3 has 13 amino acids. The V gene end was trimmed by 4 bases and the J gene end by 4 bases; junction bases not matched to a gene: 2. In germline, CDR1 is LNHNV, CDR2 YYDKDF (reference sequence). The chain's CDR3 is CATSKTGATEAFF. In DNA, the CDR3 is TGTGCCACCAGCAAGACAGGGGCCACTGAAGCTTTCTTT.

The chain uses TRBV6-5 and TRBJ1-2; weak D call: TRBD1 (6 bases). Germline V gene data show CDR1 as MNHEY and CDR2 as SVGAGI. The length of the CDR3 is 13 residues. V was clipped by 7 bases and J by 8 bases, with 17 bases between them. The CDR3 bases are TGTGCCAGCATGTCGGGTGGACAGAACGGCTACACCTTC. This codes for CASMSGGQNGYTF.

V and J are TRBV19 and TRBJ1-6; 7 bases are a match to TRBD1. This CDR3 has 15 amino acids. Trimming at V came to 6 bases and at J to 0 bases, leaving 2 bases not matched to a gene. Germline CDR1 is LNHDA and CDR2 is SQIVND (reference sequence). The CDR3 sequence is CASSRDSSYNSPLHF. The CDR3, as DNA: TGTGCCAGTAGCAGGGACAGCTCCTATAATTCACCCCTCCACTTT.

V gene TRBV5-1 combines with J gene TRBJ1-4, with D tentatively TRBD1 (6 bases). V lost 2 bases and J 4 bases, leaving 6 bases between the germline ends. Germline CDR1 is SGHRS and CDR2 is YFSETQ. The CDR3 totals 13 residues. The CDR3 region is CASSFRGNEKLFF. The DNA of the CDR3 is TGCGCCAGCAGCTTCAGGGGTAATGAAAAACTGTTTTTT.

CDR3 protein: CASSYEGGELFF. The CDR3, as DNA: TGTGCCAGCAGTTACGAAGGCGGGGAGCTGTTTTTT. The chain has TRBV6-5 and TRBJ2-2; D gene ambiguous. V lost 2 bases, J lost 7 bases, and 5 bases lay in between. The CDR3 consists of 12 residues. The germline V gene has CDR1 MNHEY and CDR2 SVGAGI.

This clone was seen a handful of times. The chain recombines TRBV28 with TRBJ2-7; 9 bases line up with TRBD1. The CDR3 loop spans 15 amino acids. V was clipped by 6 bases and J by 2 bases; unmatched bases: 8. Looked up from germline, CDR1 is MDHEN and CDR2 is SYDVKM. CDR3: CASRPGQGGTYEQYF. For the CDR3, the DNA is TGTGCCAGCAGACCGGGACAGGGAGGGACCTACGAGCAGTACTTC.

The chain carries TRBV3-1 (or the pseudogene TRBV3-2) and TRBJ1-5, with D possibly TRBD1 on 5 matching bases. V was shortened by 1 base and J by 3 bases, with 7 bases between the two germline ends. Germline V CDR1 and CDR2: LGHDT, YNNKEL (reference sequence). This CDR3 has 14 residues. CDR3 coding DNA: TGTGCCAGCAGCCAAGGACAGTCCAATCAGCCCCAGCATTTT. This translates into CASSQGQSNQPQHF.

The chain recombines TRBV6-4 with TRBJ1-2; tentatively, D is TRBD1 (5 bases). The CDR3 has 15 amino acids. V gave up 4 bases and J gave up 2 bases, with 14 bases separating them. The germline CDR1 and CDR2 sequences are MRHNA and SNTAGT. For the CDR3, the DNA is TGTGCCAGCAGTGTTGAATCAGGGCTAAACTATGGCTACACCTTC. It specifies CASSVESGLNYGYTF.

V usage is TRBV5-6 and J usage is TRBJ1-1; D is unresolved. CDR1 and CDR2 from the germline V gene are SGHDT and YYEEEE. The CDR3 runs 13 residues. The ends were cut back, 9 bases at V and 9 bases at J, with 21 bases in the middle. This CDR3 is CATLPGVSPKAFF. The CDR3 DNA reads TGTGCCACCCTTCCCGGGGTTTCTCCGAAAGCTTTCTTT.

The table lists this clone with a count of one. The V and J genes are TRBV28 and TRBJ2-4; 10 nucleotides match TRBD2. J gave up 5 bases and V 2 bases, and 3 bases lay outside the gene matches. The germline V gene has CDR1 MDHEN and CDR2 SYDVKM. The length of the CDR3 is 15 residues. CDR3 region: CASSLPGTSENIQYF. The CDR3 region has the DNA TGTGCCAGCAGTTTACCCGGGACTAGCGAAAACATTCAGTACTTC.